This entry lists 4 T cell receptor beta chains sequenced from one sample in a study of human T cells and chemical hapten exposure. One entry per CDR3 protein, called by TCRdb with MiXCR from the RACE reads. The sample contains about 340,000 distinct CDR3 sequences, under 9% of which appear only once. Noted time point: patch test 1, 2 weeks after DPC sensitization. This sample's treatment: therapeutic diphenylcyclopropenone sensitization with weekly scalp DPC. The sequencing used whole blood, collected in connection with sensitization to the hapten diphenylcyclopropenone (DPC). These receptors were collected from a woman between 18 and 30 years old with alopecia areata. Some clones in this sample may be carry-over from other donors' samples.

The chain is built from TRBV12-5 and TRBJ1-1, with 7 positions matching TRBD1. This CDR3 is built from 17 residues. Germline trimming cut 0 bases from V and 1 base from J; bases unmatched to any gene: 8. Germline V gives CDR1 LGHNT, CDR2 FRNRAP. CDR3 in amino acids: CASGLVQGKLANTEAFF. The CDR3 nucleotides are TGTGCTAGTGGTTTGGTACAGGGGAAACTTGCGAACACTGAAGCTTTCTTT.

The rearrangement joins TRBV10-3 to TRBJ1-1; a possible D gene is TRBD1 (5 bases). Per the germline V gene, CDR1 is ENHRY and CDR2 is SYGVKD. This CDR3 region has 11 residues. Trimming took off 9 bases at V and 3 bases at J, with 8 bases between the two ends. The CDR3: CAIVQDTEAFF. The CDR3 DNA reads as TGTGCCATAGTACAGGACACTGAAGCTTTCTTT.

This clonotype has more than one count but fewer than ten. V and J are TRBV20-1 and TRBJ1-5, with unresolved D. Trimming took off 2 bases at V and 0 bases at J, with 14 bases between the two ends. The CDR3 length is 16 residues. Per the germline V gene, CDR1 is DFQATT and CDR2 is SNEGSKA (reference sequence). CDR3 sequence (DNA): TGCAGTGCTAGACGGCAGACCTTTTATAGCAATCAGCCCCAGCATTTT. Its protein is CSARRQTFYSNQPQHF.

This clonotype was picked up many times. The chain uses TRBV6-5 and TRBJ1-1, with D hard to call. Trimming left V 7 bases short and J 4 bases short, with 19 bases between. Germline lookup yields CDR1 MNHEY and CDR2 SVGAGI. This CDR3 contains 15 residues. CDR3 in amino acids: CASKVGVRGSTEAFF. CDR3 bases: TGTGCCAGCAAGGTCGGCGTACGGGGATCCACTGAAGCTTTCTTT.